A single sample is the source of the 31 T cell receptor beta chains below, sequenced in a study of blood T cell repertoires in COVID-19. Sequenced by immunoSEQ multiplex PCR; TCRdb stores in-frame clones only, minus some. This sample carries more than 200,000 clones, 84% of them seen once, and the ten largest clones take 1.8%. Source material: PBMCs or T cells enriched from blood (not recorded which). The receptors here all came from a man between 60 and 70 years old who had recovered from COVID-19.

This chain links TRBV5-5 with TRBJ2-1, with D maybe TRBD2 (6 bases). Trimming pared 2 bases from V and 5 bases from J, leaving 11 bases between. The CDR3 is made up of 14 amino acids. Germline-derived CDR1 and CDR2 are SGHKS and YYEKEE (reference sequence). As DNA, the CDR3 is TGTGCCAGCAGCTTCTATGCGGGGAACAATGAGCAGTTCTTC. Protein sequence: CASSFYAGNNEQFF.

The genes are TRBV6-5 and TRBJ2-2; D is ambiguous. CDR1 and CDR2 (germline): MNHEY, SVGAGI. V lost 2 bases and J lost 6, with 10 bases in between. The CDR3 has 14 amino acids. The CDR3 bases are TGTGCCAGCAGTTACCCCCCGACTCCCGGGGAGCTGTTTTTT. Translating gives CASSYPPTPGELFF.

The chain carries TRBV11-3 and TRBJ1-4, with D possibly matching TRBD1 (6 bases). The CDR3 is made up of 15 amino acids. Trimming shortened V by 4 bases and J by 6 bases, and 15 bases separated the two germline ends. Germline CDR1 SGHNT, CDR2 YENEEA. The CDR3 DNA reads as TGTGCCAGCAGCTATCGACAGGAGATTGATGAAAAACTGTTTTTT. Its protein product is CASSYRQEIDEKLFF.

In this sample, this clone turned up once. The chain is built from TRBV5-5 and TRBJ2-1, with D possibly TRBD1 on 6 matching bases. This CDR3 has 12 amino acids. V was clipped by 3 bases and J by 7 bases, with 8 bases between them. Looked up from germline, CDR1 is SGHKS and CDR2 is YYEKEE (reference sequence). Written as DNA, the CDR3 is TGTGCCAGCAGCTGGACAGTGAATGAGCAGTTCTTC. As protein: CASSWTVNEQFF.

The chain uses TRBV18 and TRBJ1-3; 10 nucleotides align to TRBD1. Germline CDR1 and CDR2: KGHSH and LQKENI. This CDR3 is built from 16 residues. Losses at the gene ends were 5 bases for V and 0 bases for J; bases not matched to a gene: 4. This chain's CDR3 is CASSAGQGSSGNTIYF. The CDR3 region has the DNA TGTGCCAGCTCAGCGGGACAGGGGTCCTCTGGAAACACCATATATTTT.

The genes are TRBV27 and TRBJ2-2; tentatively, D is TRBD1 (5 bases). V was clipped by 5 bases and J by 9 bases, with 13 bases between them. Germline V lookup: CDR1 MNHEY, CDR2 SMNVEV (reference sequence). The CDR3 is made up of 13 amino acids. CDR3 in amino acids: CASSTLTARELFF. The CDR3 coding sequence is TGTGCCAGCAGTACACTGACAGCCCGGGAGCTGTTTTTT.

The chain carries TRBV4-1 and TRBJ1-1; maybe TRBD1 (5 bases). With 0 bases removed from V and 4 bases from J, the gap between germline ends came to 15 bases. This CDR3 spans 16 amino acids. The germline V gene encodes CDR1 MGHRA and CDR2 YSYEKL. The CDR3 sequence: CASSQEEAGSGTEAFF. The CDR3 region has the DNA TGCGCCAGCAGCCAAGAAGAGGCAGGGTCGGGCACTGAAGCTTTCTTT.

This sequence joins TRBV11-3 and TRBJ2-4; a weak D match, TRBD1 (7 bases). There are 15 residues in the CDR3. The germline V gene encodes CDR1 SGHNT and CDR2 YENEEA. V was clipped by 8 bases and J by 3 bases, with 17 bases between them. CDR3 protein: CASRTGGGNKNIQYF. CDR3 nucleotide sequence: TGTGCCAGCCGCACAGGAGGGGGCAACAAAAACATTCAGTACTTC.

The chain has TRBV6-5 and TRBJ1-2; 8 nucleotides line up with TRBD1. The V gene end was trimmed by 3 bases and the J gene end by 2 bases; junction bases not matched to a gene: 8. This CDR3 contains 16 residues. Germline values: CDR1 MNHEY, CDR2 SVGAGI. CDR3 amino acids: CASSYFSGQGNYGYTF. The CDR3 nucleotides read TGTGCCAGCAGTTATTTTTCAGGACAGGGCAACTATGGCTACACCTTC.

This clone was seen a single time. V and J are TRBV7-9 and TRBJ1-1; tentative D call: TRBD1 (5 bases). Looked up from germline, CDR1 is SEHNR and CDR2 is FQNEAQ (reference sequence). The CDR3 totals 16 residues. Trimming removed 5 bases at V and 5 bases at J, with 21 bases between. The CDR3 here is CASSPPGPGVRTEAFF. The CDR3 bases are TGTGCCAGCAGCCCCCCGGGGCCGGGGGTTCGGACTGAAGCTTTCTTT. The whole variable domain, remainder taken from reference TRBV7-9 and TRBJ1-1, is DTGVSQNPRHKITKRGQNVTFRCDPISEHNRLYWYRQTLGQGPEFLTYFQNEAQLEKSRLLSDRFSAERPKGSFSTLEIQRTEQGDSAMYLCASSPPGPGVRTEAFFGQGTRLTVV.

The chain has TRBV11-3 and TRBJ2-3, with D unclear. Germline V gene sequence: CDR1 SGHNT, CDR2 YENEEA. The CDR3 is 15 residues long. Trimming took 2 bases from V and 2 from J, leaving 11 bases between them. DNA for the CDR3: TGTGCCAGCAGCTTATTTTCGAGCGACACAGATACGCAGTATTTT. Its protein is CASSLFSSDTDTQYF.

As DNA, the CDR3 is TGTGCCAGTAGTACGGGACAGGAGAACACTGAAGCTTTCTTT. It specifies CASSTGQENTEAFF. The gene calls are TRBV19 and TRBJ1-1, with TRBD1 matching 8 bases. V was pared by 4 bases and J by 1 base, with 2 bases of the junction left unmatched. The CDR3 is 14 amino acids. Germline assignment: CDR1 LNHDA and CDR2 SQIVND (reference sequence).

This chain uses TRBV4-2 with TRBJ2-1; no firm D call. CDR3 size: 14 residues. CDR1 is LGHNA and CDR2 is YNFKEQ in the germline V gene. Trimming cost V 2 bases and J 6 bases, with 11 bases left between them. Here the CDR3 reads CASSQRSGSNEQFF. CDR3 coding DNA: TGTGCCAGCAGCCAACGATCCGGTAGCAATGAGCAGTTCTTC.

This sequence joins TRBV6-2 or TRBV6-3 and TRBJ2-7; the match to TRBD1 covers 7 bases. V was pared by 6 bases and J by 0 bases, with 5 bases of the junction left unmatched. CDR3 size: 14 residues. Looked up from germline, CDR1 is MNHEY and CDR2 is SVGEGT. CDR3 bases: TGTGCCAGCAGCCCGAGACAGGGCTCCTACGAGCAGTACTTC. This encodes CASSPRQGSYEQYF.

The chain employs TRBV7-9 and TRBJ1-1, with 9 bases fitting TRBD1. This CDR3 region has 17 residues. Per the germline V gene, CDR1 is SEHNR and CDR2 is FQNEAQ (reference sequence). V was pared by 5 bases and J by 4 bases, with 14 bases of the junction left unmatched. The CDR3 here is CASSHRRGGTGSTEAFF. As DNA, the CDR3 is TGTGCCAGCAGCCACCGAAGGGGGGGGACAGGGAGCACTGAAGCTTTCTTT. Using reference TRBV7-9 and TRBJ1-1 for the parts outside the CDR3, the full variable domain is DTGVSQNPRHKITKRGQNVTFRCDPISEHNRLYWYRQTLGQGPEFLTYFQNEAQLEKSRLLSDRFSAERPKGSFSTLEIQRTEQGDSAMYLCASSHRRGGTGSTEAFFGQGTRLTVV.

The chain is built from TRBV9 and TRBJ1-2; D remains ambiguous. Germline V gives CDR1 SGDLS, CDR2 YYNGEE. The CDR3 runs to 15 residues. Trimming took 6 bases from V and 2 from J, leaving 17 bases between them. This CDR3 reads CASTPLSTHNYGYTF. The DNA of the CDR3 is TGTGCCAGCACCCCCCTCTCGACACACAACTATGGCTACACCTTC.

The rearrangement links TRBV19 to TRBJ2-5, with 7 bases aligning to TRBD2. V lost 5 bases and J lost 0; bases outside the gene matches: 6. Germline CDR1 and CDR2: LNHDA and SQIVND (reference sequence). The CDR3 has 15 residues. The CDR3 loop reads CASSLVAGDQETQYF. CDR3 nucleotides: TGTGCCAGTAGTTTGGTAGCGGGTGACCAAGAGACCCAGTACTTC.

The V gene is TRBV19, the J gene TRBJ2-4; the D gene is possibly TRBD2 (6 bases). V dropped 5 bases and J dropped 2 bases, with 13 bases sitting between them. The CDR3 length is 15 residues. CDR1 is LNHDA, CDR2 SQIVND, per germline (reference sequence). The CDR3 here is CASSSAGGSKNIQYF. DNA for the CDR3: TGTGCCAGTAGTTCCGCTGGAGGGTCCAAAAACATTCAGTACTTC.

This clone came up once. This sequence joins TRBV5-4 and TRBJ2-5; D might be TRBD1 (5 bases). The germline V and J ends were trimmed by 0 bases and 3 bases, with 9 bases remaining between them. Germline lookup yields CDR1 SGHNT and CDR2 YYREEE (reference sequence). There are 14 residues in the CDR3. The CDR3 DNA reads TGTGCCAGCAGCTTGGTTTCCAGGGAAGAGACCCAGTACTTC. This gives the protein CASSLVSREETQYF.

This clone appeared once. The chain couples TRBV15 to TRBJ2-3, with 8 bases that match TRBD2. Trimming took 5 bases from V and 2 from J; bases not matched to a gene: 6. Germline V gene data show CDR1 as LNHNV and CDR2 as YYDKDF (reference sequence). The CDR3 covers 15 residues. The CDR3 spells CATSVSGGPTDTQYF. Here the CDR3 DNA reads TGTGCCACCAGCGTAAGCGGGGGCCCCACAGATACGCAGTATTTT.

V usage is TRBV18 and J usage is TRBJ2-3; 9 positions agree with TRBD2. Germline CDR1 KGHSH, CDR2 LQKENI. Unmatched junction bases numbered 4, after V lost 1 base and J lost 5 bases. The CDR3 sequence is 15 residues long. CDR3 sequence: CASSPLRGGIDTQYF. CDR3 nucleotides: TGTGCCAGCTCACCACTGCGGGGGGGCATAGATACGCAGTATTTT.

The rearrangement joins TRBV15 to TRBJ1-2, with 7 bases aligning to TRBD1. Looked up from germline, CDR1 is LNHNV and CDR2 is YYDKDF (reference sequence). This CDR3 has 15 residues. V lost 2 bases and J lost 8; bases outside the gene matches: 11. CDR3: CATSRWDSPVEGYTF. The CDR3 DNA reads TGTGCCACCAGCAGATGGGACAGCCCCGTTGAGGGCTACACCTTC.

The rearrangement links TRBV6-5 to TRBJ2-5; a possible D gene is TRBD1 (6 bases). CDR1 is MNHEY and CDR2 is SVGAGI in the germline V gene. Trimming removed 6 bases at V and 3 bases at J, with 8 bases between. This CDR3 has 12 amino acids. CDR3 sequence reads: CASSSGEETQYF. CDR3 nucleotide sequence: TGTGCCAGCAGCTCAGGGGAAGAGACCCAGTACTTC.

The chain has TRBV2 and TRBJ2-3, with D perhaps matching TRBD1 (6 bases). The CDR3 is 15 residues long. Trimming took 4 bases from V and 3 from J, leaving 14 bases between them. CDR1 and CDR2 (germline): SNHLY, FYNNEI. CDR3 residues: CASSVGRGSTDTQYF. DNA for the CDR3: TGTGCCAGCAGTGTAGGCAGGGGAAGTACAGATACGCAGTATTTT.

CDR3 region: CASSQGAGNYGYTF. The CDR3 DNA reads as TGTGCCAGCAGCCAAGGTGCGGGGAACTATGGCTACACCTTC. The rearrangement joins TRBV3-1 (or the pseudogene TRBV3-2) to TRBJ1-2; D is unclear. This CDR3 is 14 amino acids long. Trimming left V 1 base short and J 2 bases short, with 8 bases between. Germline V gene sequence: CDR1 LGHDT, CDR2 YNNKEL (reference sequence).

The chain couples TRBV11-2 to TRBJ2-5; D is ambiguous. V lost 4 bases and J 2 bases, leaving 14 bases between the germline ends. Germline assignment: CDR1 SGHAT and CDR2 FQNNGV. CDR3 size: 15 residues. The CDR3 DNA sequence: TGTGCCAGCAGCTCGCCCCGACAAGCACAAGAGACCCAGTACTTC. Translated: CASSSPRQAQETQYF. Looking up the rest from reference TRBV11-2 and TRBJ2-5 gives the full variable domain: EAGVAQSPRYKIIEKRQSVAFWCNPISGHATLYWYQQILGQGPKLLIQFQNNGVVDDSQLPKDRFSAERLKGVDSTLKIQPAKLEDSAVYLCASSSPRQAQETQYFGPGTRLLVL.

V is TRBV4-1 and J is TRBJ2-3; 13 bases match TRBD2. J lost 6 bases, V lost 3 bases, and 9 bases had no gene match. CDR1 and CDR2 (germline): MGHRA, YSYEKL. CDR3 size: 17 residues. For the CDR3, the DNA is TGCGCCAGCAGCCATGGGGTCGGACTAGCGGGGGAGGATACGCAGTATTTT. Translation: CASSHGVGLAGEDTQYF.

This clone was counted a single time. The rearrangement uses TRBV5-5 and TRBJ1-2; D might be TRBD1 (6 bases). This CDR3 has 15 amino acids. The germline CDR1 and CDR2 sequences are SGHKS and YYEKEE (reference sequence). V was clipped by 4 bases and J by 0 bases, with 13 bases between them. The CDR3 DNA reads as TGTGCCAGCAGCCGCGGACAGCCTTCTAACTATGGCTACACCTTC. Translating it yields CASSRGQPSNYGYTF.

The chain joins TRBV9 to TRBJ2-1; D gene ambiguous. The CDR3 runs 14 residues. CDR1 and CDR2 (germline): SGDLS, YYNGEE. V shed 3 bases and J shed 0 bases, with 7 bases lying between them. The CDR3 is CASSAGSSYNEQFF. The CDR3 coding sequence is TGTGCCAGCAGCGCGGGTAGCTCCTACAATGAGCAGTTCTTC.

The chain has TRBV7-8 and TRBJ2-3; 10 bases align to TRBD1. Germline CDR1 reads SGHVS; CDR2 reads FQNEAQ. The CDR3 is made up of 15 amino acids. J was trimmed by 3 bases and V by 5 bases; bases with no gene match: 5. DNA for the CDR3: TGTGCCAGCAGCCAACGACAGGGGGCTACAGATACGCAGTATTTT. It is translated as CASSQRQGATDTQYF.

In this sample, this clone turned up a few times. This chain joins TRBV29-1 and TRBJ1-1; D is perhaps TRBD1 (6 bases). Per germline, CDR1 SQVTM and CDR2 ANQGSEA. V shed 4 bases and J shed 1 base, with 16 bases lying between them. This CDR3 comprises 15 residues. The CDR3 loop is CSVVGYQGWNTEAFF. The CDR3 DNA reads TGCAGCGTTGTGGGATATCAGGGGTGGAACACTGAAGCTTTCTTT.